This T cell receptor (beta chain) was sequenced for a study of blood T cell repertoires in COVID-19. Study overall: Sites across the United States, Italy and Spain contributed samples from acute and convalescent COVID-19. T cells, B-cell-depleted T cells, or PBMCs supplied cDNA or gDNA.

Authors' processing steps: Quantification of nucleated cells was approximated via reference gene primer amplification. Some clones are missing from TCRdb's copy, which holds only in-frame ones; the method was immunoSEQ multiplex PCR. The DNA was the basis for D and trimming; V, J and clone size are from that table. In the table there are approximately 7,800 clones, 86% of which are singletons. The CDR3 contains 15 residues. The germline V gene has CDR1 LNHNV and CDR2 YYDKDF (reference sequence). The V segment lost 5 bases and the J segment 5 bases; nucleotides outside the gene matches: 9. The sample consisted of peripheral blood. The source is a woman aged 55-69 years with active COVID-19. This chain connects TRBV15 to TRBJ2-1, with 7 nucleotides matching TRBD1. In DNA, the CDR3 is TGTGCCACCAGCTATCGGACAGGTGCCAACAATGAGCAGTTCTTC. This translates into CATSYRTGANNEQFF.